The 11 T cell receptor beta chains below were found in one sample sequenced in a study of identifying expanded T cells in peripheral blood. Libraries were prepared by immunoSEQ multiplex PCR; TCRdb keeps only in-frame clonotypes and omits some of them. This table holds around 130,000 clones, 70% to 90% found once. Specimen: blood. The receptors stem from a person between 18 and 69 years old in good health.

The CDR3 DNA sequence: TGTGCCAGCAGCTTACAGGGGGGCAACTATGGCTACACCTTC. Translating it yields CASSLQGGNYGYTF. The V call is TRBV7-9, the J call TRBJ1-2, with 7 bases identical to TRBD1. CDR1 SEHNR and CDR2 FQNEAQ come from the germline V gene (reference sequence). J lost 2 bases, V lost 2 bases, and 2 bases had no gene match. CDR3 size: 14 residues.

The V gene is TRBV9, the J gene TRBJ2-7, with unresolved D. The CDR3 length is 15 residues. The V end was cut by 0 bases, the J end by 0 bases, with 10 bases between. From germline, CDR1 is SGDLS and CDR2 YYNGEE. The CDR3 nucleotides are TGTGCCAGCAGCGTAGAGGGCCACCGCTCCTACGAGCAGTACTTC. This encodes CASSVEGHRSYEQYF.

This rearrangement joins TRBV20-1 to TRBJ2-7; 7 positions agree with TRBD2. The CDR3 consists of 11 residues. Germline loops: CDR1 DFQATT, CDR2 SNEGSKA (reference sequence). The trim removed 5 bases at V and 4 bases at J, leaving 2 bases unmatched. CDR3 sequence (DNA): TGCAGTGCTGGGGGGGAATACGAGCAGTACTTC. This gives the protein CSAGGEYEQYF.

V gene TRBV28 combines with J gene TRBJ2-3; 7 nucleotides line up with TRBD2. The germline CDR1 and CDR2 sequences are MDHEN and SYDVKM. Trimming at V came to 2 bases and at J to 0 bases, leaving 8 bases not matched to a gene. This CDR3 has 17 amino acids. As DNA, the CDR3 is TGTGCCAGCAGTTTACGAGGGCAGGGACTAAGCACAGATACGCAGTATTTT. Protein sequence: CASSLRGQGLSTDTQYF.

The V and J genes are TRBV28 and TRBJ2-1; 11 bases fit TRBD2. The V and J ends lost 6 bases and 2 bases, in that order; junction bases with no gene match: 15. There are 19 residues in the CDR3. Germline V gene sequence: CDR1 MDHEN, CDR2 SYDVKM. Here the CDR3 reads CASSGTVSSGRTPYNEQFF. CDR3 coding DNA: TGTGCCAGCAGCGGGACTGTTTCTAGCGGGAGGACGCCCTACAATGAGCAGTTCTTC.

This chain joins TRBV28 and TRBJ1-2; 10 bases map to TRBD1. Germline V gives CDR1 MDHEN, CDR2 SYDVKM. Unmatched junction bases numbered 15, after V lost 5 bases and J lost 3 bases. CDR3 length equals 18 residues. This CDR3 is CASSLVPGQGMNYYGYTF. The CDR3, as DNA: TGTGCCAGCAGTCTTGTCCCGGGACAGGGGATGAACTACTATGGCTACACCTTC.

This clone was observed a single time. The V and J genes are TRBV5-8 and TRBJ2-5; TRBD1 agrees at 11 bases. The CDR3 loop spans 16 amino acids. V dropped 4 bases and J dropped 3; count of bases not matched to a gene: 8. Germline-derived CDR1 and CDR2 are SGHTS and YDEGEE. As DNA, the CDR3 is TGTGCCAGCAGCGTAGGACAGGGGGCGAAGGAAGAGACCCAGTACTTC. Protein product: CASSVGQGAKEETQYF.

This chain uses TRBV29-1 with TRBJ1-4, with D tentatively TRBD1 (5 bases). The CDR3 is 14 residues long. Per the germline V gene, CDR1 is SQVTM and CDR2 is ANQGSEA. Trimming cost V 5 bases and J 4 bases, with 14 bases left between them. The CDR3 region has the DNA TGCAGCGTTCCATCCACAGGCAATAATGAAAAACTGTTTTTT. This codes for CSVPSTGNNEKLFF.

The J gene is TRBJ1-2, the V gene TRBV4-3; a possible D gene is TRBD1 (5 bases). V lost 1 base and J 13 bases, leaving 16 bases between the germline ends. The CDR3 has 13 amino acids. The germline CDR1 and CDR2 sequences are LGHNA and YSLEER. In DNA form, the CDR3 reads TGCGCCAGCAGCCAAGTTCCCGGGACCGTGGGCACCTTC. Encoded protein: CASSQVPGTVGTF.

This chain uses TRBV4-2 with TRBJ1-4; D possibly corresponds to TRBD1 (6 bases). Trimming stripped 0 bases from V and 7 bases from J, with 12 bases between. Germline V gives CDR1 LGHNA, CDR2 YNFKEQ. The CDR3 loop spans 15 amino acids. CDR3 in amino acids: CASSQEEGEIEKLFF. The CDR3 DNA follows: TGTGCCAGCAGCCAAGAGGAGGGGGAGATTGAAAAACTGTTTTTT.

The V and J genes are TRBV13 and TRBJ2-1; D ambiguous. CDR3 length equals 16 residues. CDR1 is PRHDT and CDR2 is FYEKMQ in the germline V gene (reference sequence). V was shortened by 2 bases and J by 0 bases, with 11 bases between the two germline ends. The CDR3 DNA sequence: TGTGCCAGCAGCTTAAGGCACTTAAGCTCCTACAATGAGCAGTTCTTC. It yields the protein CASSLRHLSSYNEQFF.